This T cell receptor beta chain was recovered during a study of regulatory T cells in long-lasting Graves disease. In regard to this clonotype: The antigen is undetermined. At one of its ends the junction is not consistent with the germline gene, which may arise from a read error.

Notes on the study in general: Results may be inaccurate due to the small sample size. With approximately 2,800 shared public clonotypes, persistent patients exceeded new patients, who shared approximately 880.

Arm-PCR of CDR3 regions and iRepertoire HTBI primers were used to build TCR beta libraries. TCRdb analysed the multiplex PCR reads with MiXCR anew, one entry per CDR3 protein. This table has about 660,000 distinct CDR3 sequences, 25% to 30% appearing once. The time point is: persistent/refractory GD, antithyroid drugs over 5 years with positive TRAb. PBMCs provided the RNA from which the TCR library was made. Patients were from an endocrinology department in Xi'an, China. Source: peripheral blood mononuclear cells (PBMCs), taken when the disease was refractory, from a patient treated with antithyroid drugs. This clonotype was obtained from a female donor with Graves disease.

The CDR3 is CASGLESNTEAFF. The CDR3, as DNA: TGCGCCAGCGGCTTGGAGTCGAACACTGAAGCTTTCTTT. The genes are TRBV5-1 and TRBJ1-1, with D uncertain. The CDR3 extends over 13 amino acids. CDR1 SGHRS and CDR2 YFSETQ come from the germline V gene.